The TCR beta chain under discussion was sequenced for a study of T cell responses to AZD1222 COVID-19 vaccine. Profiling relied on immunoSEQ multiplex PCR, and the TCRdb table lists in-frame clones only, not all of them. The data contain 95,000 to 150,000 clones, roughly 91% of them seen just once; the ten biggest clones take up around 5%. The sample holds one count of this clone. Second-dose groups at about 4 or about 12 weeks were pooled. This CDR3 comprises 15 residues. Trimming shortened V by 2 bases and J by 0 bases, and 8 bases separated the two germline ends. Germline assignment: CDR1 SGHRS and CDR2 YFSETQ.

This material consisted of peripheral blood, taken 28 days after the second AZD1222 dose. This sequence joins TRBV5-1 and TRBJ1-4; D unresolved. This TCR was recovered from an adult who received the AZD1222 COVID-19 vaccine. Here the CDR3 reads CASSFLAATNEKLFF. In DNA, the CDR3 is TGCGCCAGCAGCTTCCTAGCGGCAACTAATGAAAAACTGTTTTTT.